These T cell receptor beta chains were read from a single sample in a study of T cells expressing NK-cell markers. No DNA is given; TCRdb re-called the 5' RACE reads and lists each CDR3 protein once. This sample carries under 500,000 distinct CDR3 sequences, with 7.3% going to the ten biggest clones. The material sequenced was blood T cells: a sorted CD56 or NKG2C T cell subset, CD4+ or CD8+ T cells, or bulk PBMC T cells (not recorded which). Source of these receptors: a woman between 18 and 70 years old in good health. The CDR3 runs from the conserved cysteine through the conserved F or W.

CDR3aa: CASSYDSGGFNEQYF; v_gene: TRBV6-5; j_gene: TRBJ2-7
CDR3aa: CASSWGDRATWGYTF; v_gene: TRBV7-2; j_gene: TRBJ1-2
CDR3aa: CASSQDWPSGVYQETQYF; v_gene: TRBV3-1; j_gene: TRBJ2-5
CDR3aa: CASRRDRNTEAFF; v_gene: TRBV5-1; j_gene: TRBJ1-1
CDR3aa: CASSFPSTGGYGYTF; v_gene: TRBV12-3/TRBV12-4; j_gene: TRBJ1-2
CDR3aa: CASSQDYGGEKLFF; v_gene: TRBV4-3; j_gene: TRBJ1-4
CDR3aa: CAWSKGTGVSPLHF; v_gene: TRBV30; j_gene: TRBJ1-6
CDR3aa: CASSQGYRGSGELFF; v_gene: TRBV4-3; j_gene: TRBJ2-2
CDR3aa: CASSYSPGTGIYNEQFF; v_gene: TRBV6-2/TRBV6-3; j_gene: TRBJ2-1
CDR3aa: CASRRKGFPDTQYF; v_gene: TRBV7-2; j_gene: TRBJ2-3
CDR3aa: CASSPLAGPYNEQFF; v_gene: TRBV27; j_gene: TRBJ2-1
CDR3aa: CSARLRGSVDTQYF; v_gene: TRBV20-1; j_gene: TRBJ2-3
CDR3aa: CASRVSRTYEQYF; v_gene: TRBV11-2; j_gene: TRBJ2-7
CDR3aa: CASSNTVTNSPLHF; v_gene: TRBV14; j_gene: TRBJ1-6
CDR3aa: CASSLASGTETQYF; v_gene: TRBV7-2; j_gene: TRBJ2-5
CDR3aa: CSARGSSGRPNTQYF; v_gene: TRBV20-1; j_gene: TRBJ2-3